The rows below give T cell receptor beta chains drawn from one sample of a study of control samples from healthy donors and cancer patients. Measured with immunoSEQ multiplex PCR; TCRdb has only the in-frame clones, and not every one. The sample has around 150,000 clones, approximately 93% seen once. What was sequenced was blood. The receptor set was obtained from a woman aged 40-49 years in good health. The CDR3 runs from the conserved cysteine through the conserved F or W. The order of the fields is J gene, D gene, V gene, CDR3 protein, CDR3 DNA. The D gene is left open where the match is weak.

j_gene: TRBJ1-1; d_gene: NA; v_gene: TRBV6-2/TRBV6-3; CDR3aa: CASSYRTGGVNTEAFF; CDR3nt: TGTGCCAGCAGTTATCGGACCGGCGGCGTGAACACTGAAGCTTTCTTT
j_gene: TRBJ1-2; d_gene: NA; v_gene: TRBV7-9; CDR3aa: CASSFESNYGYTF; CDR3nt: TGTGCCAGCAGCTTTGAATCTAACTATGGCTACACCTTC
j_gene: TRBJ2-7; d_gene: TRBD2; v_gene: TRBV6-6; CDR3aa: CASSDSGTSINEQYF; CDR3nt: TGTGCCAGCAGTGACTCCGGGACTAGCATAAACGAGCAGTACTTC
j_gene: TRBJ1-2; d_gene: NA; v_gene: TRBV11-2; CDR3aa: CASSSQDYYGYTF; CDR3nt: TGTGCCAGCAGCTCACAGGATTACTATGGCTACACCTTC
j_gene: TRBJ1-2; d_gene: TRBD1; v_gene: TRBV6-5; CDR3aa: CASKRTGGDYGYTF; CDR3nt: TGTGCCAGCAAGAGGACAGGGGGAGACTATGGCTACACCTTC
j_gene: TRBJ2-1; d_gene: NA; v_gene: TRBV27; CDR3aa: CASSNGRGQSNEQFF; CDR3nt: TGTGCCAGCAGCAACGGGCGTGGACAGAGCAATGAGCAGTTCTTC
j_gene: TRBJ1-2; d_gene: NA; v_gene: TRBV27; CDR3aa: CASSLSRTHYGYTF; CDR3nt: TGTGCCAGCAGTTTATCCCGGACACACTATGGCTACACCTTC
j_gene: TRBJ2-1; d_gene: TRBD2; v_gene: TRBV3-1/TRBV3-2; CDR3aa: CASSRTSGRSIYNEQFF; CDR3nt: TGTGCCAGCAGCCGTACTAGCGGGAGGTCTATCTACAATGAGCAGTTCTTC
j_gene: TRBJ2-1; d_gene: NA; v_gene: TRBV9; CDR3aa: CASSVAARTEGHYNEQFF; CDR3nt: TGTGCCAGCAGCGTAGCGGCGAGGACAGAAGGGCATTACAATGAGCAGTTCTTC
j_gene: TRBJ2-1; d_gene: NA; v_gene: TRBV9; CDR3aa: CASSVGLAYNEQFF; CDR3nt: TGTGCCAGCAGCGTAGGGCTGGCGTACAATGAGCAGTTCTTC
j_gene: TRBJ2-3; d_gene: NA; v_gene: TRBV19; CDR3aa: CASRAGTLTLHTQYF; CDR3nt: TGTGCCAGTAGGGCCGGGACTCTAACCCTCCATACGCAGTATTTT
j_gene: TRBJ1-1; d_gene: TRBD1; v_gene: TRBV29-1; CDR3aa: CSGRTGGAGTEAFF; CDR3nt: TGCAGCGGCCGGACAGGGGGCGCTGGGACTGAAGCTTTCTTT
j_gene: TRBJ1-1; d_gene: TRBD1; v_gene: TRBV10-2; CDR3aa: CASSESPRGGTEAFF; CDR3nt: TGCGCCAGCAGTGAGTCCCCCAGGGGGGGCACTGAAGCTTTCTTT
j_gene: TRBJ1-4; d_gene: NA; v_gene: TRBV7-2; CDR3aa: CASALMGGSAGKLFF; CDR3nt: TGTGCCAGCGCCCTTATGGGAGGGAGCGCTGGAAAACTGTTTTTT
j_gene: TRBJ2-7; d_gene: NA; v_gene: TRBV6-2/TRBV6-3; CDR3aa: CASSYVGYEQYF; CDR3nt: TGTGCCAGCAGTTACGTTGGTTACGAGCAGTACTTC
j_gene: TRBJ2-5; d_gene: NA; v_gene: TRBV28; CDR3aa: CASSSPQDQAIETQYF; CDR3nt: TGTGCCAGCAGTTCGCCACAGGACCAGGCCATCGAGACCCAGTACTTC
j_gene: TRBJ2-2; d_gene: NA; v_gene: TRBV7-2; CDR3aa: CASSLSMGSNTGELFF; CDR3nt: TGTGCCAGCAGCTTGAGTATGGGTTCGAACACCGGGGAGCTGTTTTTT
j_gene: TRBJ1-6; d_gene: NA; v_gene: TRBV4-3; CDR3aa: CASSQDPGRGSYNSPLHF; CDR3nt: TGCGCCAGCAGCCAAGATCCAGGGAGGGGGTCCTATAATTCACCCCTCCACTTT
j_gene: TRBJ1-2; d_gene: NA; v_gene: TRBV29-1; CDR3aa: CSVGRAGYTF; CDR3nt: TGCAGCGTTGGAAGGGCTGGCTACACCTTC
j_gene: TRBJ1-5; d_gene: NA; v_gene: TRBV19; CDR3aa: CASSIMDSDNQPQHF; CDR3nt: TGTGCCAGTAGTATTATGGACAGTGACAATCAGCCCCAGCATTTT
j_gene: TRBJ2-1; d_gene: TRBD2; v_gene: TRBV10-2; CDR3aa: CASRVGGTSGTDEQFF; CDR3nt: TGCGCCAGCAGGGTCGGCGGGACTAGCGGGACCGATGAGCAGTTCTTC
j_gene: TRBJ2-1; d_gene: TRBD2; v_gene: TRBV7-9; CDR3aa: CASSFALAGADEQFF; CDR3nt: TGTGCCAGCAGCTTCGCGTTAGCGGGAGCGGATGAGCAGTTCTTC
j_gene: TRBJ2-1; d_gene: NA; v_gene: TRBV25-1; CDR3aa: CASSESYEQFF; CDR3nt: TGTGCCAGCAGTGAATCCTATGAGCAGTTCTTC